This T cell receptor beta chain was identified in a study of shared clonotypes between healthy human individuals. In the authors' workflow: ImmunoSEQ junction-only sequences lacked quality scores, so their filtering differed. Libraries were prepared by immunoSEQ multiplex PCR; TCRdb keeps only in-frame clonotypes and omits some of them. The D gene and trimming were derived from the DNA, and the V and J assignments and clone size from that table. The sample shows 1,400,000 or so clones, 98% of them seen only once. This CDR3 is built from 13 residues. CDR1 is SGHTA and CDR2 is FQGNSA in the germline V gene. V was pared by 6 bases and J by 11 bases, with 16 bases between.

The chain uses TRBV7-2 and TRBJ2-2; tentatively, D is TRBD2 (5 bases). Material: naive CD4+ T cells sorted from blood. Subset in this sample: CD45RA+ positively selected. The sequence was collected from a man aged 30-40 years in good health. CDR3 nucleotides: TGTGCCAGCAGACTAACCTACCGGGGAGAGCTGTTTTTT. The encoded protein is CASRLTYRGELFF.